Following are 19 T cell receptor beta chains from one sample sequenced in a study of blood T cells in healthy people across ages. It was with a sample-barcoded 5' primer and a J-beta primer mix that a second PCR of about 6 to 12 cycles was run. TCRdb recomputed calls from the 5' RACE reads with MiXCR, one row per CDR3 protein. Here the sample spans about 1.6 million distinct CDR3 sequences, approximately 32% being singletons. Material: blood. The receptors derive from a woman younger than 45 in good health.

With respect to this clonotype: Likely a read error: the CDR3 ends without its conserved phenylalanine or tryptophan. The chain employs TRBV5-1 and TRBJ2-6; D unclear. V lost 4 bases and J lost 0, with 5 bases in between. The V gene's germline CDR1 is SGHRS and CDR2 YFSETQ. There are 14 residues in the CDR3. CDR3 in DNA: TGCGCCAGCAGCGAAAGCTCTGGGGCCAACGTCCTGACTTAC. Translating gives CASSESSGANVLTY.

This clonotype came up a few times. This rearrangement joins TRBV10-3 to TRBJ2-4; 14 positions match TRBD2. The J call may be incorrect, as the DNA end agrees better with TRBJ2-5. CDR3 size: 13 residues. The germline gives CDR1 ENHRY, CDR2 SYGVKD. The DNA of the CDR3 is TGTGCCGCGACTAGCGGGAGGGCGGAGACCCAGTACTTC. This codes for CAATSGRAETQYF.

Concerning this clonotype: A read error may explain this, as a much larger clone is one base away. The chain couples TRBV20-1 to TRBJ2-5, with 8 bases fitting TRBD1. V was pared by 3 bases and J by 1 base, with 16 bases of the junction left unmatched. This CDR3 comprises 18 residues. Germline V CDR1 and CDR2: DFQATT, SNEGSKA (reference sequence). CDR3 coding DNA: TGCAGTGCTAGGGGCGACAGGGGAGTAGTGGGAGGCCAAGAGACCCAGTACTTC. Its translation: CSARGDRGVVGGQETQYF.

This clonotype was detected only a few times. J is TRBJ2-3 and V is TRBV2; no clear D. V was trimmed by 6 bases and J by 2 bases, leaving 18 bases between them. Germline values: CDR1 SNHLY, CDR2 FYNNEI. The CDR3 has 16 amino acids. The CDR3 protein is CASRGIGSFSTDTQYF. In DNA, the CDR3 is TGTGCCAGCAGGGGGATCGGAAGCTTCTCCACAGATACGCAGTATTTT.

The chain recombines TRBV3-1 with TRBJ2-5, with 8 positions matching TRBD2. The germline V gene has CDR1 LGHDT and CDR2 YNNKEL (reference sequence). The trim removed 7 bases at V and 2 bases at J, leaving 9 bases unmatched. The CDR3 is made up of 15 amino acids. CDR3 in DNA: TGTGCCAGCACTGCAGGACTAGCAGGGCAAGAGACCCAGTACTTC. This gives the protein CASTAGLAGQETQYF.

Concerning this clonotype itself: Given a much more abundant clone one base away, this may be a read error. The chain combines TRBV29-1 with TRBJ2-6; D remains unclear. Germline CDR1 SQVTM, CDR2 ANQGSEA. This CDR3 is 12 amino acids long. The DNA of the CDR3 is TGCAGCGTCCAATCTGGGACCAACGTCCTGACTTTC. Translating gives CSVQSGTNVLTF.

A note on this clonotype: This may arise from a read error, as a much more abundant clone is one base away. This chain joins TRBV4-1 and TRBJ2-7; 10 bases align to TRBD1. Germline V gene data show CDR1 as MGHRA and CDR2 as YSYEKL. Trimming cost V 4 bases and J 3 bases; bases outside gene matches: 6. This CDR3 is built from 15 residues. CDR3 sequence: CASSLTRDRGYEQYF. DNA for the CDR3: TGCGCCAGCAGCCTTACCCGGGACAGGGGCTACGAGCAGTACTTC.

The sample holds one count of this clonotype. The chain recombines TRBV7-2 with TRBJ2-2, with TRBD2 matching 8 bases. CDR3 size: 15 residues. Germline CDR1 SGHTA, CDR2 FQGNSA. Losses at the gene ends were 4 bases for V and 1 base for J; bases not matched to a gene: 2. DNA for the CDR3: TGTGCCAGCAGCTCAACTAGCGGGAACACCGGGGAGCTGTTTTTT. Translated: CASSSTSGNTGELFF.

CDR3 residues: CASRSSMWTGELFF. The DNA for the CDR3 is TGTGCCAGCAGGTCCTCGATGTGGACCGGGGAGCTGTTTTTT. V gene TRBV6-5 combines with J gene TRBJ2-2, with no clear D. V shed 6 bases and J shed 5 bases, with 13 bases lying between them. CDR1 MNHEY and CDR2 SVGAGI come from the germline V gene. There are 14 residues in the CDR3.

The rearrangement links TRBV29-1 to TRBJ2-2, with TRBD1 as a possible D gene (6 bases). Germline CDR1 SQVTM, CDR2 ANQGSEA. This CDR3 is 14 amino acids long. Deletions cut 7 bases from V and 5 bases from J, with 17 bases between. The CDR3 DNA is TGCAGCGCAACAGGGACACCATCGACCGGGGAGCTGTTTTTT. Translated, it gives CSATGTPSTGELFF.

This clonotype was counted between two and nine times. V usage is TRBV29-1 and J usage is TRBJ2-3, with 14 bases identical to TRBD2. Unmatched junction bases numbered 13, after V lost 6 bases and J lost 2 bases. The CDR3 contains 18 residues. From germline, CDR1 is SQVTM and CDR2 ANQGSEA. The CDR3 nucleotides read TGCAGCGTCCAAGGGACTAGCGGGAGAGGGGGCCTCACAGATACGCAGTATTTT. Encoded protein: CSVQGTSGRGGLTDTQYF.

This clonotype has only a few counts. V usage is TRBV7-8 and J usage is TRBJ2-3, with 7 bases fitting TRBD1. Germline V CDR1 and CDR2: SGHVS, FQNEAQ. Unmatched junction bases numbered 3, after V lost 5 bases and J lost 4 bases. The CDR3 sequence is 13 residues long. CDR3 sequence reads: CASSIGTADTQYF. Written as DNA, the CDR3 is TGTGCCAGCAGCATCGGGACAGCAGATACGCAGTATTTT.

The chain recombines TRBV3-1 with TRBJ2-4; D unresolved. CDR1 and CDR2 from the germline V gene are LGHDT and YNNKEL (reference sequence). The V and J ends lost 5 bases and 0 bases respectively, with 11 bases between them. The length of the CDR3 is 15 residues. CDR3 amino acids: CASSDTPAAKNIQYF. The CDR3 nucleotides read TGTGCCAGCAGCGATACGCCAGCAGCCAAAAACATTCAGTACTTC.

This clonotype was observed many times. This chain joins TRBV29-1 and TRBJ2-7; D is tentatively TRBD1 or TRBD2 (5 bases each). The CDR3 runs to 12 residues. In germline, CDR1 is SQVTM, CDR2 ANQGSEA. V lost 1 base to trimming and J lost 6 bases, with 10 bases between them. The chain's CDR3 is CSVEVAGSEQYF. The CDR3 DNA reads TGCAGCGTTGAAGTCGCAGGGAGCGAGCAGTACTTC.

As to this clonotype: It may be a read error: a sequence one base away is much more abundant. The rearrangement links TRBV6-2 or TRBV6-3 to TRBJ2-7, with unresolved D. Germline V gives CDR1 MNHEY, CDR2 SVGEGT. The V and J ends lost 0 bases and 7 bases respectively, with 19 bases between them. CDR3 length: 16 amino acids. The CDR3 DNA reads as TGTGCCAGCAGTTACTCGACCGGAGCCGGGTACAATGAGCAGTACTTC. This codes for CASSYSTGAGYNEQYF.

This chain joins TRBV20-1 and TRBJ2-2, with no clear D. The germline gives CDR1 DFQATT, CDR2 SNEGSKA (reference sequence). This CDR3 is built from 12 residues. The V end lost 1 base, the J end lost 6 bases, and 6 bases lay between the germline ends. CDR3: CSARGVSGELFF. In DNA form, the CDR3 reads TGCAGTGCTAGAGGCGTGTCCGGGGAGCTGTTTTTT.

CDR3 DNA: TGTGCCTGGATGGGGTGGCAAGAGACCCAGTACTTC. Residues: CAWMGWQETQYF. The V and J genes are TRBV30 and TRBJ2-5; D is uncertain. This CDR3 has 12 residues. V lost 4 bases, J lost 2 bases, and 8 bases lay in between. The germline V gene encodes CDR1 GTSNPN and CDR2 SVGIG (reference sequence).

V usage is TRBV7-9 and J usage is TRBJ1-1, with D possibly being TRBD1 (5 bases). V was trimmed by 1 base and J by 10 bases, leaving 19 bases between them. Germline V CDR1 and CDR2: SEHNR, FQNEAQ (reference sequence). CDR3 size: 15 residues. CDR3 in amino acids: CASSLVEGSAGGAFF. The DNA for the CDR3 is TGTGCCAGCAGCTTAGTGGAGGGCTCTGCCGGGGGAGCTTTCTTT.

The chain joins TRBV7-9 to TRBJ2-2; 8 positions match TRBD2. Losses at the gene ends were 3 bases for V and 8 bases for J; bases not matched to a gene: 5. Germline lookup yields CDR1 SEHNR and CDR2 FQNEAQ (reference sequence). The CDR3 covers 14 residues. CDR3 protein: CASSFVSGIGELFF. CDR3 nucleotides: TGTGCCAGCAGCTTTGTTAGCGGGATTGGGGAGCTGTTTTTT. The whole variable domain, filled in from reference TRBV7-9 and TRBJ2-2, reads DTGVSQNPRHKITKRGQNVTFRCDPISEHNRLYWYRQTLGQGPEFLTYFQNEAQLEKSRLLSDRFSAERPKGSFSTLEIQRTEQGDSAMYLCASSFVSGIGELFFGEGSRLTVL.